These T cell receptor beta chains were read from a single sample in a study of T cells after posttransplantation cyclophosphamide. Clones were read by immunoSEQ multiplex PCR, and TCRdb kept only the in-frame ones, dropping some. The sample contains 40,000 to 45,000 clones, none occurring once; roughly 2.3% lies in the top ten. Specimen: PBMCs. The receptors come from a man aged 40-49 years in good health, CMV-negative, and a related stem cell transplant donor. Both conserved end residues are part of each CDR3. A D gene is named only where the DNA matches it firmly. A clone size is listed for some rows: how often the clone was seen (once, few, many), or a class if it is expanded.

cdr3_nt cdr3_aa v_call clone_size j_call d_call
TGTGCCAGCAGCCCACCGGACAGGAACCTTTATAGCAATCAGCCCCAGCATTTT CASSPPDRNLYSNQPQHF TRBV11-1 . TRBJ1-5 TRBD1
TGTGCCAGCAGCCCTCTTTCGGGAAAATCCACGCAGTATTTT CASSPLSGKSTQYF TRBV6-5 . TRBJ2-3 .
TGCGCCAGCAGCTTGGAGGCAGGGAGGCTTTACTATGGCTACACCTTC CASSLEAGRLYYGYTF TRBV5-1 many TRBJ1-2 .
TGCGCCAGCAGCCCACAGGTTAATTCACCCCTCCACTTT CASSPQVNSPLHF TRBV4-1 many TRBJ1-6 .
TGTGCCAGCAGCTTAGAAGCAGGGGGCTACACTGAAGCTTTCTTT CASSLEAGGYTEAFF TRBV7-8 many TRBJ1-1 TRBD1
TGTGCCAGCAGCTTAGTGGTGGGACTCATTAATCAGCCCCAGCATTTT CASSLVVGLINQPQHF TRBV7-8 many TRBJ1-5 .
TGTGCCAGCAGTTATACGGGACTCACGGGAGACGAGCAGTACTTC CASSYTGLTGDEQYF TRBV6-5 many TRBJ2-7 .
TGCGCCAGCAGCCAGAATCAGGGGCTTATCACTGAAGCTTTCTTT CASSQNQGLITEAFF TRBV4-1 many TRBJ1-1 .
TGTGCCAGCAGCCGCGGACTAGCGGGGAACACCGGGGAGCTGTTTTTT CASSRGLAGNTGELFF TRBV11-2 few TRBJ2-2 TRBD2
TGTGCTAGTGGGCAGGCATCCGGGACAGGGGGCTCACCCCTCCACTTT CASGQASGTGGSPLHF TRBV12-5 many TRBJ1-6 TRBD1
TGTGCCAGCAGCTCAACCACAGGGGGGGGCCAAGAGACCCAGTACTTC CASSSTTGGGQETQYF TRBV7-9 many TRBJ2-5 .
TGCAGTGCTACGGAGGGGACTGAAGCTTTCTTT CSATEGTEAFF TRBV20-1 many TRBJ1-1 .
TGCGCCAGCAGCGGTTCGGAAGGGAGACCTGAAGCTTTCTTT CASSGSEGRPEAFF TRBV5-1 many TRBJ1-1 .
TGTGCCAGTAACCCACAGGGGCCAAGCACCATATATTTT CASNPQGPSTIYF TRBV19 many TRBJ1-3 TRBD1
TGTGCCAGCAGCGTAGGTGCCGTTAGCTCTGGAAACACCATATATTTT CASSVGAVSSGNTIYF TRBV9 many TRBJ1-3 .
TGTGCCAGCAGAGCTAATCCTTCGACTAACTATGGCTACACCTTC CASRANPSTNYGYTF TRBV6-5 many TRBJ1-2 .
TGTGCCAGCAGTCCGACTTCCCAAGAGACCCAGTACTTC CASSPTSQETQYF TRBV5-5 many TRBJ2-5 .
TGTGCCAGCAGTTTTGGAGGGTCCTACAATGAGCAGTTCTTC CASSFGGSYNEQFF TRBV7-9 . TRBJ2-1 .
TGTGCCACACAGGGATTGGACACTGAAGCTTTCTTT CATQGLDTEAFF TRBV10-3 many TRBJ1-1 .
TGTGCCAGCAGCCTGCAGGGGGCCGGCGAGCAGTACTTC CASSLQGAGEQYF TRBV7-9 many TRBJ2-7 TRBD1
TGTGCCAGCAGCCCGACAGGGGGTAAAGCTTTCTTT CASSPTGGKAFF TRBV7-9 . TRBJ1-1 TRBD1
TGCGCCAGCAGCTTGGGAGGAGTATATGGAAACACCATATATTTT CASSLGGVYGNTIYF TRBV5-1 many TRBJ1-3 .
TGCAGCGTTGGGGGGACAGGGCCCTACAATGAGCAGTTCTTC CSVGGTGPYNEQFF TRBV29-1 few TRBJ2-1 TRBD1
TGTGCCAGCAGACAGGGAGGACAGCCCCAGCATTTT CASRQGGQPQHF TRBV19 many TRBJ1-5 TRBD1
TGTGCCAGCCGACAAGCAGGCAATGAGCAGTTCTTC CASRQAGNEQFF TRBV27 . TRBJ2-1 .
TGTGCCAGCAGCTTCGGGGGGCTAGGCTACAATGAGCAGTTCTTC CASSFGGLGYNEQFF TRBV7-2 many TRBJ2-1 .
TGTGCCAGCTCAGGACTAGCGGGACTCTACGAGCAGTACTTC CASSGLAGLYEQYF TRBV14 many TRBJ2-7 TRBD2
TGCGCCAGCAGCTTCTCCCAACAGGGGGTAATTCGCAATGAGCAGTTCTTC CASSFSQQGVIRNEQFF TRBV5-1 . TRBJ2-1 TRBD1
TGTGCCAGCAGCGGGGGGGACAGCTATAATTCACCCCTCCACTTT CASSGGDSYNSPLHF TRBV9 many TRBJ1-6 TRBD1
TGCGCCAGCACCGGGAGCGGACAGGGTGCTGGAAACACCATATATTTT CASTGSGQGAGNTIYF TRBV5-1 many TRBJ1-3 TRBD1
TGTGCCAGCAGTTACTCGTCAACAGGGGGCTATGGCTACACCTTC CASSYSSTGGYGYTF TRBV6-5 many TRBJ1-2 TRBD1
TGTGCCAGCAGTTTCAGGGGGCTGTATGGCTACACCTTC CASSFRGLYGYTF TRBV6-5 many TRBJ1-2 TRBD1
TGTGCCAGCAGACTTCAAGGGGGCGTGAACACTGAAGCTTTCTTT CASRLQGGVNTEAFF TRBV28 many TRBJ1-1 TRBD1
TGTGCCAGCTCACTGAAACAAGCGGGATACACCGGGGAGCTGTTTTTT CASSLKQAGYTGELFF TRBV18 many TRBJ2-2 TRBD2
TGTGCCAGCAGCTTAATGGCGGGAGGAACCTACAATGAGCAGTTCTTC CASSLMAGGTYNEQFF TRBV7-2 many TRBJ2-1 TRBD2
TGTGCCAGCAGCTTACCCGGCGGGGGGGCGGTGGAGCAGTACTTC CASSLPGGGAVEQYF TRBV7-9 . TRBJ2-7 TRBD2
TGCGCCAGCAGCCAAGATGGGACAGGGAACTCTGGAAACACCATATATTTT CASSQDGTGNSGNTIYF TRBV4-3 . TRBJ1-3 TRBD1
TGTGCCAGCAGCTTAGCGAACAGGGGTAGAGGCTACACCTTC CASSLANRGRGYTF TRBV7-8 many TRBJ1-2 TRBD1
TGCGCCAGCAGCCCTCTCACCGGGGAGCTGTTTTTT CASSPLTGELFF TRBV4-3 many TRBJ2-2 .
TGTGCCAGCAGCGGTCCCGGGACATACCCCTACGAGCAGTACTTC CASSGPGTYPYEQYF TRBV9 . TRBJ2-7 .
TGTGCCATCAGTGAGCCCACATCCTACGAGCAGTACTTC CAISEPTSYEQYF TRBV10-3 many TRBJ2-7 .
TGCGCCAGCAGTGAGTCCGGACAGAATCAGCCCCAGCATTTT CASSESGQNQPQHF TRBV10-2 many TRBJ1-5 .